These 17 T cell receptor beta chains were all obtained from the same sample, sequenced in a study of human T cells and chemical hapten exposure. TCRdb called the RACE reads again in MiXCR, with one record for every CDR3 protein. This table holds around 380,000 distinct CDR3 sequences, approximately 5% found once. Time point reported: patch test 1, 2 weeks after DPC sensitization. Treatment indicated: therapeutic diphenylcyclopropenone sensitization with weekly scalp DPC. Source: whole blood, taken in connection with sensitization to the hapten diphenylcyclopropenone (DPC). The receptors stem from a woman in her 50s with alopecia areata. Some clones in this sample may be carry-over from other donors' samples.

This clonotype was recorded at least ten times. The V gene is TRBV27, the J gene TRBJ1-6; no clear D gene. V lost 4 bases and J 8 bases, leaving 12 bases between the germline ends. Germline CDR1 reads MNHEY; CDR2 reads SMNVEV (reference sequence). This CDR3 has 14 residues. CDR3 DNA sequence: TGTGCCAGCAGTTCCTGGGGAGGAGATTCACCCCTCCACTTT. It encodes CASSSWGGDSPLHF.

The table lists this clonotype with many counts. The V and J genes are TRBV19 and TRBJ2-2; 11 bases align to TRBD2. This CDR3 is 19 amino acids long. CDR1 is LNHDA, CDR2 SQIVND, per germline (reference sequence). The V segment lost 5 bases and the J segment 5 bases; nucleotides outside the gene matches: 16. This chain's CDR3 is CASSPRGILAGGTTGELFF. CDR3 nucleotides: TGTGCCAGTAGTCCCCGCGGGATCCTAGCGGGAGGAACTACCGGGGAGCTGTTTTTT.

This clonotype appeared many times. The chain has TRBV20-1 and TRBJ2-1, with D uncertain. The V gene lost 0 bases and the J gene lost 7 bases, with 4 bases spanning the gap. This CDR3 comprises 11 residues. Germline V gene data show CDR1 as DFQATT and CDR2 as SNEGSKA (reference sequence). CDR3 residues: CSARDLNEQFF. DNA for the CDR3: TGCAGTGCTAGAGATTTGAATGAGCAGTTCTTC.

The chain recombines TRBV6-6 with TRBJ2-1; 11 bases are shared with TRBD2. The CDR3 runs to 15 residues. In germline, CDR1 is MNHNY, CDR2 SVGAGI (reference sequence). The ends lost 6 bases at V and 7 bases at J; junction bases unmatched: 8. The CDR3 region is CASSTSSGGMNEQFF. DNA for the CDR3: TGTGCCAGCAGCACATCTAGCGGGGGGATGAATGAGCAGTTCTTC.

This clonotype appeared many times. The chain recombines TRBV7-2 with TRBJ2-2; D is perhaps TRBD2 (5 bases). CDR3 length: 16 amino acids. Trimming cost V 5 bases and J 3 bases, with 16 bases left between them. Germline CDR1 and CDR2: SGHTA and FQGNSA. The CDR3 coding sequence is TGTGCCAGCAGCGCCCCCATGGAGCGGCACACCGGGGAGCTGTTTTTT. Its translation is CASSAPMERHTGELFF.

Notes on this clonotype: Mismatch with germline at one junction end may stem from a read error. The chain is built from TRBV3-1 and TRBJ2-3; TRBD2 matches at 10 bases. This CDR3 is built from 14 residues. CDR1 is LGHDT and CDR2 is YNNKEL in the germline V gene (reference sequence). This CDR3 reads CASSLAGGTETQYF. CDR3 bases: TGTGCCAGCAGTTTAGCGGGAGGAACAGAAACGCAGTATTTT.

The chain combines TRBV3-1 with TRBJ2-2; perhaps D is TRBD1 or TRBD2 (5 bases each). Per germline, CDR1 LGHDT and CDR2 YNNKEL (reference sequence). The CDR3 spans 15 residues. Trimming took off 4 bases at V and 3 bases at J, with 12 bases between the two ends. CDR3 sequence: CASSREGRDTGELFF. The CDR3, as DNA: TGTGCCAGCAGCCGCGAGGGGAGAGACACCGGGGAGCTGTTTTTT.

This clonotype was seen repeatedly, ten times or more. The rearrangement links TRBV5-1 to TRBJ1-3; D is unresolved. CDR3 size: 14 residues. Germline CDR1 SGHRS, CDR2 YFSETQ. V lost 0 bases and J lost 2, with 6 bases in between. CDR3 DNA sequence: TGCGCCAGCAGCTTGGACCCAACTGGAAACACCATATATTTT. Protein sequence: CASSLDPTGNTIYF.

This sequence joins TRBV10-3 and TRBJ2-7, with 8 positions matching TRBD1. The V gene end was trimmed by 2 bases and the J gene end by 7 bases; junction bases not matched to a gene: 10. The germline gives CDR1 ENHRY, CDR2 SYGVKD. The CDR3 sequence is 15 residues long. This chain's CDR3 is CAISELKAGGGEQYF. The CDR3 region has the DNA TGTGCCATCAGTGAGCTCAAGGCAGGGGGCGGAGAGCAGTACTTC.

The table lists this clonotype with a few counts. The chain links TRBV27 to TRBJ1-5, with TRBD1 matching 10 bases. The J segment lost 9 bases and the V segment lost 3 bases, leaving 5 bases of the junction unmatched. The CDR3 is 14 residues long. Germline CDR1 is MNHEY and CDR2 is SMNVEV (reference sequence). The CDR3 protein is CASSFGTGDGPQHF. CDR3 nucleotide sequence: TGTGCCAGCAGTTTTGGGACAGGGGATGGGCCCCAGCATTTT.

DNA of the CDR3: TGTGCCAGCTCTTGGCGGGAGTATGAGCAGTTCTTC. Its protein is CASSWREYEQFF. The chain employs TRBV11-2 and TRBJ2-1, with 7 nucleotides matching TRBD2. The CDR3 length is 12 residues. Germline V CDR1 and CDR2: SGHAT, FQNNGV. V dropped 8 bases and J dropped 8; count of bases not matched to a gene: 6.

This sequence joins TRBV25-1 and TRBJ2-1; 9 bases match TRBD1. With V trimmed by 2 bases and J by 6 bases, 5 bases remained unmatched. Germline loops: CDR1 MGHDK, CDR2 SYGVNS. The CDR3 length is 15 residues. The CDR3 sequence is CASSEAGTGINEQFF. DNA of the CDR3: TGTGCCAGCAGTGAAGCCGGGACAGGGATCAATGAGCAGTTCTTC.

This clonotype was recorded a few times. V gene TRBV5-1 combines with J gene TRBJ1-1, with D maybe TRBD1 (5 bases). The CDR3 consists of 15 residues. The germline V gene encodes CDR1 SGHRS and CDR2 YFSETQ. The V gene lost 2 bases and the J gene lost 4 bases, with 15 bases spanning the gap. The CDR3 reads CASSLTTAAPTEAFF. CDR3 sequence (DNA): TGCGCCAGCAGCTTAACGACAGCTGCTCCCACTGAAGCTTTCTTT.

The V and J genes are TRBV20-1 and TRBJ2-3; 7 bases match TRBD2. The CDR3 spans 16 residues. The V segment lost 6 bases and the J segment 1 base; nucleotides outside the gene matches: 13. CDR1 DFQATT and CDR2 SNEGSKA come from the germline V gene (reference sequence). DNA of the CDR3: TGCAGTGCCAGAAAGGCTAGCGGATGGGGCACAGATACGCAGTATTTT. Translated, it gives CSARKASGWGTDTQYF.

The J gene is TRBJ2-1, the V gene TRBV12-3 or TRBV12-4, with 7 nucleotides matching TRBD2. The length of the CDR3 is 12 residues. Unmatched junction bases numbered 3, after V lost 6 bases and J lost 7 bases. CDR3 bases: TGTGCCAGCAGGCCAGCGGGGAATGAGCAGTTCTTC. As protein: CASRPAGNEQFF.

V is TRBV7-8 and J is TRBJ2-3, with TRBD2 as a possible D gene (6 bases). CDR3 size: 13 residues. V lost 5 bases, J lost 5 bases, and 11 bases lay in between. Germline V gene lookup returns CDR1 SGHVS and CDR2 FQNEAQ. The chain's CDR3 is CASSPGERDTQYF. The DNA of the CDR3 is TGTGCCAGCAGCCCGGGGGAAAGAGATACGCAGTATTTT. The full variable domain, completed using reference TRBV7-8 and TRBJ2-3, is GAGVSQSPRYKVAKRGQDVALRCDPISGHVSLFWYQQALGQGPEFLTYFQNEAQLDKSGLPSDRFFAERPEGSVSTLKIQRTQQEDSAVYLCASSPGERDTQYFGPGTRLTVL.

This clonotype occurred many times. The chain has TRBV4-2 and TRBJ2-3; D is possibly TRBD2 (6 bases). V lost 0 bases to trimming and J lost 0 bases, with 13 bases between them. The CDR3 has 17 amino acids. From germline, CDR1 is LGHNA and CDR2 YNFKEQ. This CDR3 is CASSQEIAEISTDTQYF. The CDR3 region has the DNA TGTGCCAGCAGCCAAGAAATAGCGGAAATTAGCACAGATACGCAGTATTTT.